The subject of this entry is one T cell receptor (beta chain). Sequencing used immunoSEQ multiplex PCR; TCRdb keeps in-frame clones, though not all of them. There are tens of thousands of clones in the sample; around 87% occur only once, and roughly 13% lies in the top ten. The data were obtained in a study of control samples from healthy donors and cancer patients. This CDR3 has 13 residues. V dropped 3 bases and J dropped 5 bases, with 10 bases sitting between them. The germline gives CDR1 SEHNR, CDR2 FQNEAQ (reference sequence). The chain couples TRBV7-9 to TRBJ1-1; D gene unclear. This TCR derives from a woman aged 55-75 years with lung cancer. Sequenced input: PBMCs. In DNA form, the CDR3 reads TGTGCCAGCAGCTTGCAGGTGGGGACTGAAGCTTTCTTT. It codes for CASSLQVGTEAFF.